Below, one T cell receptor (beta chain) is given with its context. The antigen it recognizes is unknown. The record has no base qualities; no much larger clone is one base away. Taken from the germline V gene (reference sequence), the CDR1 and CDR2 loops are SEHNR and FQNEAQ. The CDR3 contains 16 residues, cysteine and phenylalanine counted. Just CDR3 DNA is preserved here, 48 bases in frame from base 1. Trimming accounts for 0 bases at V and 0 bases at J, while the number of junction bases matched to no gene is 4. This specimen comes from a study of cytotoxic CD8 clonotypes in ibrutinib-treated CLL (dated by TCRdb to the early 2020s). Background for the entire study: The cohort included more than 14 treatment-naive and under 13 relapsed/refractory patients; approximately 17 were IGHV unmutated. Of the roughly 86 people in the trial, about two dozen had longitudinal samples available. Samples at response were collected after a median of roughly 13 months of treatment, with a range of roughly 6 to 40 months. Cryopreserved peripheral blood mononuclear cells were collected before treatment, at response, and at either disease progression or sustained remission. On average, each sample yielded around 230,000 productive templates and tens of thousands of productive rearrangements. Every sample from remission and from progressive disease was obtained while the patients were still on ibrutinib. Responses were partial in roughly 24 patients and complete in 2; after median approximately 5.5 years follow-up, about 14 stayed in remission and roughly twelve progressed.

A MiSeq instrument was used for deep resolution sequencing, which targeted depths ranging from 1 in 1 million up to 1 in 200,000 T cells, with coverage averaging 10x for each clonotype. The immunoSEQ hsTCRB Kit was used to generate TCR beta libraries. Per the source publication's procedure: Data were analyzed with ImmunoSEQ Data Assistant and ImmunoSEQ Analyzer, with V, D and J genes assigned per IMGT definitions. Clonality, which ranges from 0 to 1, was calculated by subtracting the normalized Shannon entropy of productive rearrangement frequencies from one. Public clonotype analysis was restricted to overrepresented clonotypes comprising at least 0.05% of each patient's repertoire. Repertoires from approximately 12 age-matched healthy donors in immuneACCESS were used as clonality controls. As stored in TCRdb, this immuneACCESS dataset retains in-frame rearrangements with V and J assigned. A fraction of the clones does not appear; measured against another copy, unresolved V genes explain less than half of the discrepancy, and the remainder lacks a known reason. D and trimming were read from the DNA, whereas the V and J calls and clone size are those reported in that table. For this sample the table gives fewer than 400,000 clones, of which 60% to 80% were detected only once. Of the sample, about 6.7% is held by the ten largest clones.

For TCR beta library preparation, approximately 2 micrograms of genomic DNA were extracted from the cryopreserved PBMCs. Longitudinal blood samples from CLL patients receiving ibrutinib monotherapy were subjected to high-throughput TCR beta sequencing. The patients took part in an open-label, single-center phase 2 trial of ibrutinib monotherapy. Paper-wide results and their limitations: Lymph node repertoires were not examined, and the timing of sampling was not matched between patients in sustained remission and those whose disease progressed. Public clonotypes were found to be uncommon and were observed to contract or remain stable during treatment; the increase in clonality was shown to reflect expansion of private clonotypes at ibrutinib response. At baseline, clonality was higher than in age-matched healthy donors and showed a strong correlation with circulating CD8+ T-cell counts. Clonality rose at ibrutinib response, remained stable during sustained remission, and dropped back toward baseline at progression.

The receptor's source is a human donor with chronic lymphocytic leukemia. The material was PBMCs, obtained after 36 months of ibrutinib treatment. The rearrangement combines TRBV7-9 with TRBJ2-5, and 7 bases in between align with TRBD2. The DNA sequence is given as TGTGCCAGCAGCTTAGCGCTAGCGGCGTACCAAGAGACCCAGTACTTC. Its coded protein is CASSLALAAYQETQYF. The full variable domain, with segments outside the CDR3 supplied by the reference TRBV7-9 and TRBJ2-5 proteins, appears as DTGVSQNPRHKITKRGQNVTFRCDPISEHNRLYWYRQTLGQGPEFLTYFQNEAQLEKSRLLSDRFSAERPKGSFSTLEIQRTEQGDSAMYLCASSLALAAYQETQYFGPGTRLLVL.